The clone carrying this T cell receptor (beta chain) was recorded once. This sample is drawn from a study of shared clonotypes between healthy human individuals. V was pared by 5 bases and J by 1 base, with 8 bases between. This CDR3 contains 13 residues. Germline assignment: CDR1 LNHDA and CDR2 SQIVND (reference sequence). DNA at about 0.2 ug, some 31,000 T cell genomes, went into sorted-subset replicate PCRs. The table came from immunoSEQ multiplex PCR; TCRdb's copy has only in-frame clones and leaves some out. Seen here are a few million clones, just over 90% observed once, and the top ten hold 0.39%.

This TCR came from a man between 18 and 29 years old in good health. Some clones in this sample may be carry-over from other donors' samples. The genes are TRBV19 and TRBJ1-1; a weak D match, TRBD1 (5 bases). Sequencing was carried out using naive CD4+ T cells from PBMCs. This sample's subset: CD45RA+ positively selected. CDR3 DNA sequence: TGTGCCAGTAGTGAGGGGCCGAACACTGAAGCTTTCTTT. It is translated as CASSEGPNTEAFF.